These T cell receptor beta chains were read from a single sample in a study of radiation and T cells in renal cell carcinoma. The assay was immunoSEQ multiplex PCR, and TCRdb's table has in-frame clones only and misses some. Among some 58,000 clones listed, around three quarters were seen once. The input for sequencing was blood, taken from a patient whose treatment included radiotherapy and nephrectomy. These receptors were obtained from a man aged 55 to 69 with renal cell carcinoma. The CDR3 runs from the conserved cysteine through the conserved F or W. The D gene is left open where the match is weak. Clone size is not always given. Where it is, it says once, few, many or a class for expanded clones.

len	v_gene	abundance	j_gene	d_gene	CDR3nt	CDR3aa
16	TRBV14	once	TRBJ2-3	TRBD2	TGTGCCAGCAGCCACGGAGCGGGGGGGTGGACAGATACGCAGTATTTT	CASSHGAGGWTDTQYF
13	TRBV10-3	.	TRBJ1-1	.	TGTGCCAGCAACCGGGACATAAACACTGAAGCTTTCTTT	CASNRDINTEAFF
14	TRBV5-1	few	TRBJ1-1	.	TGCGCCAGCAGCTTGGAGACAGCGAACACTGAAGCTTTCTTT	CASSLETANTEAFF
15	TRBV7-3	.	TRBJ2-2	.	TGTGCCAGCAGCTTGTCGGGCCAGTGGACCGGGGAGCTGTTTTTT	CASSLSGQWTGELFF
15	TRBV2	.	TRBJ2-3	TRBD2	TGTGCCAGCAGTGCGGGTAGCGGGAGGACAGATACGCAGTATTTT	CASSAGSGRTDTQYF
15	TRBV28	few	TRBJ2-1	.	TGTGCCAGCACCTCTGTAACGGGCGGATCCAATGAGCAGTTCTTC	CASTSVTGGSNEQFF
15	TRBV9	few	TRBJ2-1	TRBD1	TGTGCCAGCAGCTCATCGGGGACAGCGATAAATGAGCAGTTCTTC	CASSSSGTAINEQFF
15	TRBV2	.	TRBJ1-4	.	TGTGCCAGCAGTGACGACAGCGCGGCTAATGAAAAACTGTTTTTT	CASSDDSAANEKLFF
15	TRBV11-2	.	TRBJ2-7	TRBD2	TGTGCCAGCAGCTTCCGACTAGCGGGGACCTACGAGCAGTACTTC	CASSFRLAGTYEQYF
12	TRBV30	.	TRBJ1-1	.	TGTGCCTCGAAACGGGGAACGACTGAAGCTTTCTTT	CASKRGTTEAFF
15	TRBV5-1	.	TRBJ2-3	.	TGCGCCAGCAGCACAAAACAGCTAAGCACAGATACGCAGTATTTT	CASSTKQLSTDTQYF
14	TRBV5-1	few	TRBJ2-1	TRBD1	TGCGCCAGCAGCCGGACAGGGGGCTTCGATGAGCAGTTCTTC	CASSRTGGFDEQFF
15	TRBV5-1	.	TRBJ1-1	.	TGCGCCAGCAGCCTCGGACAGCAACGGAACACTGAAGCTTTCTTT	CASSLGQQRNTEAFF
12	TRBV2	.	TRBJ2-7	.	TGCGCCAGCAAGACACCAGCCTACGAGCAGTACTTC	CASKTPAYEQYF
15	TRBV4-3	.	TRBJ2-7	.	TGCGCCAGCAGCCAGCGACTAACGGGCTCCTACGAGCAGTACTTC	CASSQRLTGSYEQYF
15	TRBV19	.	TRBJ1-5	.	TGTGCCAGTAGTAAGGTTAGGCAGTCGGGTCAGCCCCAGCATTTT	CASSKVRQSGQPQHF
13	TRBV30	.	TRBJ2-1	.	TGTGCCTGGAGTTTTTCGGCAGACAATGAGCAGTTCTTC	CAWSFSADNEQFF
15	TRBV7-6	.	TRBJ1-4	TRBD1	TGTGCCAGCAGCTTTACAGGGGGCACCAATGAAAAACTGTTTTTT	CASSFTGGTNEKLFF
15	TRBV5-1	.	TRBJ2-2	.	TGCGCCAGCAGGGCTGCCCAGGGCCTTATGGGGGAGCTGTTTTTT	CASRAAQGLMGELFF
13	TRBV11-2	.	TRBJ2-2	.	TGTGCCAGCAGAGCGGGCCTCACCGGGGAGCTGTTTTTT	CASRAGLTGELFF
13	TRBV2	.	TRBJ1-2	.	TGTGCCAGCAGTGAACCAGGGCCCTATGGCTACACCTTC	CASSEPGPYGYTF
13	TRBV6-5	.	TRBJ2-7	.	TGTGCCAGCAGATCCACCCTCTCCTACGAGCAGTACTTC	CASRSTLSYEQYF
17	TRBV4-2	.	TRBJ1-1	TRBD1	TGTGCCAGCAGCCAAGTACCGGGACAGGGTTGGGGCACTGAAGCTTTCTTT	CASSQVPGQGWGTEAFF
14	TRBV5-6	.	TRBJ2-1	TRBD1	TGTGCCAGCAGCTTGGGAGCAGGGGGCTTTGAGCAGTTCTTC	CASSLGAGGFEQFF
13	TRBV30	once	TRBJ1-2	TRBD1	TGTGCCTGGAGTTTAACAGGGGGCTATGGCTACACCTTC	CAWSLTGGYGYTF
16	TRBV29-1	few	TRBJ2-3	TRBD2	TGCAGCGTTGAAGATCTGGGCGGGGGGGCCGCAGATACGCAGTATTTT	CSVEDLGGGAADTQYF
14	TRBV6-6	.	TRBJ1-4	TRBD1	TGTGCCAGCAGAGACAGGGGGCGGAATGAAAAACTGTTTTTT	CASRDRGRNEKLFF
16	TRBV19	once	TRBJ1-4	.	TGTGCCAGTACCAAAGGAATCGGGGCGACTAATGAAAAACTGTTTTTT	CASTKGIGATNEKLFF